This T cell receptor (beta chain) was identified during a study of blood T cell repertoires in COVID-19 (TCRdb year 2020). Notes on the research overall: Samples covering the acute and convalescent phases of COVID-19 were provided by collaborators in the United States, Italy and Spain. The prospective study material was composed of cDNA or gDNA derived from T cells, B-cell-depleted T cells, or PBMCs. Deeply sampled blood TCRbeta repertoires from subjects exposed to, actively infected with, or recovered from COVID-19 were included in the dataset. The repertoires were released in a freely available public database intended as a resource for research on the immune response to SARS-CoV-2. Samples were obtained from the ongoing ImmuneRACE study (first 160 participants) and from approximately 1,200 subjects provided by 6 global collaborators. The sample metadata nearly always contained a de-identified subject ID, COVID-19 status, age in years and sex. Where available, HLA class I and class II types were obtained from metadata supplied by the sample provider rather than from assay-based typing.

About this clone: The clone's antigen remains unknown. No much larger clone exists at a distance of one base, and base qualities are not known.

The study at large found these results: How much clinical and demographic metadata was included differed by source and by participant, and the metadata was provided uncurated.

The immunoSEQ Assay, a bias-controlled multiplex PCR, was used to amplify TCRbeta CDR3 regions from genomic DNA. The study's processing was this. The number of nucleated cells in each sample was estimated by amplification of reference gene primers within the assay. Sequence reads were collapsed and filtered to measure the absolute abundance of every unique TCRbeta CDR3 rearrangement. For each sample, productive Simpson clonality was calculated as the square root of Simpson's diversity index over productive rearrangements. TCRdb holds this immuneACCESS table with in-frame rearrangements only. Some clones are missing; in checked studies, unresolved V genes explain under half, and the rest has no known cause. The V and J calls and clone size are taken from that table; D and trimming were inferred from the DNA. The sample includes 450,000 to 500,000 clones, with roughly 88% observed a single time. The top ten clonotypes cover 3% to 3.5% of the sample.

V is clipped by 4 bases and J by 8 bases, and the sequence between their germline boundaries is 17 bases long. CDR1 and CDR2 are drawn from the germline V gene: MNHEY, SVGAGI. CDR3 length: 15 amino acids, cysteine to phenylalanine. Only CDR3 DNA remains: 45 bases, in frame from the first base. Collaborating institutions collected whole blood in K2EDTA tubes following their own protocols. For TCRbeta analysis, collaborators shipped samples in one of three forms: frozen whole blood, isolated PBMCs, or DNA extracted from either of those sample types. Sequenced sample: peripheral blood. The sequence is built from TRBV6-5 and TRBJ1-4, with a weak D call of TRBD1 (5 bases match). The clonotype was recovered from a human donor in a cohort sampled during active COVID-19. The CDR3 here reads CASSFTGTGEEKLFF. The DNA sequence is given as TGTGCCAGCAGTTTCACCGGGACGGGGGAAGAAAAACTGTTTTTT.